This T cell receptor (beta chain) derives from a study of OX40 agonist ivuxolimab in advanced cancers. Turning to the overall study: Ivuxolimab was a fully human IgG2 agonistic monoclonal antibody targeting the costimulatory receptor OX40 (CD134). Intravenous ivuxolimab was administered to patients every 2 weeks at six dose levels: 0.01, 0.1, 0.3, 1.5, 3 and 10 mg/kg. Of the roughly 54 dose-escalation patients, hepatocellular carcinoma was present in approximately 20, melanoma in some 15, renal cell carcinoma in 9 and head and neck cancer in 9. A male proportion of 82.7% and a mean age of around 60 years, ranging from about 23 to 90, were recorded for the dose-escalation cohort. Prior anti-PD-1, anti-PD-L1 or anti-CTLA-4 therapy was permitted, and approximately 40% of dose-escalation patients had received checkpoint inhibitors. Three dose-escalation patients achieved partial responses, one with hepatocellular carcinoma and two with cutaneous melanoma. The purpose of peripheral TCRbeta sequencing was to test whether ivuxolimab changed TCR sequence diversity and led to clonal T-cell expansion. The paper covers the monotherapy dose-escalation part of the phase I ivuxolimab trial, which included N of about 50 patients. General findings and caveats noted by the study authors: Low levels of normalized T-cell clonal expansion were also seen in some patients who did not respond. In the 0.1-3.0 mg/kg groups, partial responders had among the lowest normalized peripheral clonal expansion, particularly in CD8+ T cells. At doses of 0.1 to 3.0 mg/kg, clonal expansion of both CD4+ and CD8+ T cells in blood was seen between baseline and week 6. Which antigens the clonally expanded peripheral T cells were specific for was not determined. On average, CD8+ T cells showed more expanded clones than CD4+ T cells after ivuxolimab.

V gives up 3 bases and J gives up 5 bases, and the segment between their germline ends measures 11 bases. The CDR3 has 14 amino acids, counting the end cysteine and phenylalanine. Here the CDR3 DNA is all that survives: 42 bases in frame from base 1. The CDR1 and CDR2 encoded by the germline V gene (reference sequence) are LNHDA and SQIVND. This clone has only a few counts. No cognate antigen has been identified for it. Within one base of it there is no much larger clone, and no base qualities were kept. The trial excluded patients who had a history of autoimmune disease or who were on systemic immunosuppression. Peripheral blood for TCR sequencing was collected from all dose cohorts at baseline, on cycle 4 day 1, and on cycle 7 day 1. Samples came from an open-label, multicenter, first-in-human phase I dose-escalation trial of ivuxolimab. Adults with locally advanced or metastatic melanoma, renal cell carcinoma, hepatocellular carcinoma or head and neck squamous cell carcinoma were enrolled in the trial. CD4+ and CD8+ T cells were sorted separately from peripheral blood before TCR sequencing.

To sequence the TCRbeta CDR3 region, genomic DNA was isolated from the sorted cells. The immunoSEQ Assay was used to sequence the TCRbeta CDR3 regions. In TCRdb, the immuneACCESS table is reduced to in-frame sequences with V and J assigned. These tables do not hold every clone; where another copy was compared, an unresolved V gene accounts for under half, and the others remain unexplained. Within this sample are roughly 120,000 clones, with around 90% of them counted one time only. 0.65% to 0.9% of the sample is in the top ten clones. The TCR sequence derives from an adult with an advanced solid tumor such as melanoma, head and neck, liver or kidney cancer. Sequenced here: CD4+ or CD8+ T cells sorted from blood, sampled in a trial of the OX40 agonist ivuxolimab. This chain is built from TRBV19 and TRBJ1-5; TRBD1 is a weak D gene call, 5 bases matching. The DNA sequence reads TGTGCCAGTAGTATTGAGCAGGGCTATCAGCCCCAGCATTTT. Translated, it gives CASSIEQGYQPQHF.